This T cell receptor (beta chain) was captured in a study of cytomegalovirus exposure and HLA in healthy donors. Points from the study as a whole: When presence/absence was analysed, sequencing depth was taken to be roughly uniform across donors. The study recorded 164 TCR beta chains that were cytomegalovirus-associated.

When sampled, the donors appeared nominally healthy, though they likely had unrecorded immune exposures. Germline V gives CDR1 SGHAT, CDR2 FQDESV (reference sequence). V gave up 5 bases and J gave up 0 bases, with 11 bases separating them. The CDR3 is 15 residues long. As for this clone: Its antigen is undetermined.

13 Jbeta primers and 60 Vbeta primers were used for the PCR. The assay was immunoSEQ multiplex PCR, and TCRdb's table has in-frame clones only and misses some. The sample has more than 150,000 clones; roughly 84% are singletons. The TCR comes from a girl in the first two years of life in good health and CMV-seronegative. The chain couples TRBV11-1 to TRBJ1-3; D is perhaps TRBD1 (6 bases). Sequencing input: PBMCs. In DNA, the CDR3 is TGTGCCAGCAGCCACCGGGACATCTCTGGAAACACCATATATTTT. Translation gives CASSHRDISGNTIYF.